This TCR beta chain originates from a study of post-analysis software for immune sequencing data. A remark on this clonotype: Its antigen is unidentified.

Built from TCR beta cDNA, the libraries had unique molecular identifiers in them. TCRdb reprocessed the PCR reads with MiXCR, giving one entry per CDR3 protein. The table has about 430,000 distinct CDR3 sequences, 39% seen once. V dropped 2 bases and J dropped 10 bases, with 15 bases sitting between them. The CDR3 covers 14 residues. CDR1 MGHRA and CDR2 YSYEKL come from the germline V gene. Study conclusions and caveats: Included in a set of four or five TRBV segments more frequent in patients than controls were TRBV5-6, TRBV5-1 and TRBV20-1.

The chain has TRBV4-1 and TRBJ2-1, with D tentatively TRBD2 (6 bases). The source is a girl aged 2 to 9 with multiple sclerosis. Sequencing was done on a sample of blood. The CDR3 loop reads CASSQRSQLAEQFF. Written as DNA, the CDR3 is TGCGCCAGCAGCCAAAGGAGCCAACTAGCCGAGCAGTTCTTC.